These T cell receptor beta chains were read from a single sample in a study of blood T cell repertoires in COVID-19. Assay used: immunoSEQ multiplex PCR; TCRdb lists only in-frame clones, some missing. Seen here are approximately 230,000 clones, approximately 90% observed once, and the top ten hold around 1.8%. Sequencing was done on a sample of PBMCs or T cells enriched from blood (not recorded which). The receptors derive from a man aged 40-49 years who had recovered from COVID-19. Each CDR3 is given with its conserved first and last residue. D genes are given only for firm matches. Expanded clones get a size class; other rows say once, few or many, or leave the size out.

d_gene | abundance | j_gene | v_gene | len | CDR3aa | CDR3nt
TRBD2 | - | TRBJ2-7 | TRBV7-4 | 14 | CASSLGGGFDEQYF | TGTGCCAGCAGCTTAGGCGGGGGTTTCGACGAGCAGTACTTC
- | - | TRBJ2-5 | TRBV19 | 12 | CASSPVGETQYF | TGTGCCAGTAGCCCCGTCGGGGAGACCCAGTACTTC
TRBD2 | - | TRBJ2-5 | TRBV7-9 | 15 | CASSFSGSLQETQYF | TGTGCCAGCAGTTTTAGCGGGAGTCTCCAAGAGACCCAGTACTTC
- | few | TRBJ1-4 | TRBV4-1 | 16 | CASRPSGRGNYEKLFF | TGCGCCAGCAGGCCGTCAGGCAGGGGAAATTATGAAAAACTGTTTTTT
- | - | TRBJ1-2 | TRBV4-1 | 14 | CASSQVGGRFGYTF | TGCGCCAGCAGCCAAGTCGGAGGCCGTTTTGGCTACACCTTC
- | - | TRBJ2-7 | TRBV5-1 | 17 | CASSSLFAGAYSYEQYF | TGCGCCAGCAGCTCCCTTTTTGCGGGGGCCTACTCCTACGAGCAGTACTTC
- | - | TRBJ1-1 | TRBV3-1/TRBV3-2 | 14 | CASSQTGQYTEAFF | TGTGCCAGCAGCCAAACGGGACAATACACTGAAGCTTTCTTT
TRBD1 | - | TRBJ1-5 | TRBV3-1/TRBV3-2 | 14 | CASSYGQGSQPQHF | TGTGCCAGCAGCTACGGACAGGGTTCGCAGCCCCAGCATTTT
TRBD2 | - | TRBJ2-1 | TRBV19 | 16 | CASRQLLAGFYNEQFF | TGTGCCAGTAGGCAACTTCTAGCGGGGTTCTACAATGAGCAGTTCTTC
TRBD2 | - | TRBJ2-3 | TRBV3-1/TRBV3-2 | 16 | CASSQDSGGRTDTQYF | TGTGCCAGCAGCCAAGATAGCGGGGGGCGTACAGATACGCAGTATTTT
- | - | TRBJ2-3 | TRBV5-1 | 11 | CASSLLDTQYF | TGCGCCAGCAGCTTGCTAGATACGCAGTATTTT
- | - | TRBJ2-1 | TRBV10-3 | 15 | CAISESLESGGEQFF | TGTGCCATCAGTGAGTCCCTTGAAAGCGGCGGTGAGCAGTTCTTC
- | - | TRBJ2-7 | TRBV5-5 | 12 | CASSLAIYEQYF | TGTGCCAGCAGCTTGGCCATCTACGAGCAGTACTTC
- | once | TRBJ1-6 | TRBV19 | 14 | CASSHPGQLTPLHF | TGTGCCAGTAGCCACCCGGGACAACTGACACCCCTCCACTTT